This paragraph covers one TCR beta chain sequence. Its antigen is not identified. The data were obtained in a study of CXCR3-negative and CXCR3-positive naive CD8 T cells. Naive CD8+ T cells carried a CD45RO-CCR7+CD27+CD95- phenotype. 5' RACE with UMI labels generated the TRB cDNA libraries. TCRdb processed the 5' RACE reads again and assigns one entry to each CDR3 protein, with no DNA. The sample includes under 150,000 distinct CDR3 sequences. Findings and limits, study-wide: Within a donor, both naive subsets shared TRBV-TRBJ usage, unlike memory cells. For memory CD8+ cells diversity was much lower, but both naive subsets had comparably high diversity. Relative to CXCR3-negative naive cells, CXCR3-positive naive cells had more hydrophobic TRB CDR3s.

The source of this sequence is a human donor in good health. Some clones in this sample may be carry-over from other donors' samples. Sequenced sample: naive CXCR3+ CD8+ T cells from blood. Subset defined: CD45RO-CCR7+CD27+CD95- naive CD8+ T cells expressing CXCR3 (TNR3+).

CDR3 in amino acids: CSVLWDRGARNEQFF. The chain uses TRBV29-1 and TRBJ2-1; TCRdb lists TRBD1, though no DNA is available to test this call. Germline V lookup: CDR1 SQVTM, CDR2 ANQGSEA. The CDR3 consists of 15 residues.